This TCR beta chain emerged from a study of somatic mutations in cytotoxic T cells in rheumatoid arthritis. Study background: Certain V beta antibody-stained T-cell populations, V beta1+ cells sequenced for TCRB among them, were flow-sorted to nearly 100% purity.

Here immunoSEQ multiplex PCR was the method, and the copy in TCRdb shows in-frame clones only, minus some. This sample carries about 10,000 clones, around nine tenths of them seen once, and the ten largest clones take 0.85% to 1.4%. Study outcomes and limitations: Statistically, CD8+ T-cell clonality was not significantly distinct between individuals with rheumatoid arthritis and age-matched healthy controls.

Comment on this clone: What it binds is unknown.

The germline V gene has CDR1 MNHEY and CDR2 SVGAGI. The ends lost 7 bases at V and 2 bases at J; junction bases unmatched: 6. The CDR3 has 14 residues. This chain connects TRBV6-5 to TRBJ2-7; TRBD1 agrees at 9 bases. Source material: CD4+ T cells sorted from blood. The TCR comes from a woman aged 18-29 years with rheumatoid arthritis. This CDR3 is CASTKGQGAYEQYF. The DNA for the CDR3 is TGTGCCAGCACCAAGGGACAGGGAGCCTACGAGCAGTACTTC.